This T cell receptor (beta chain) was obtained from a study of spatial heterogeneity in lung cancer (dated by TCRdb to between 2018 and 2020). Concerning the study at large: Donors were approximately 72 patients with early-stage, untreated non-small cell lung cancer from the lung TRACERx cohort. Follow-up PBMC samples were sequenced whenever available, with a median time to follow-up of approximately 25 months after resection. Beta-chain transcripts were consistently detected in greater numbers than alpha-chain transcripts, which likely reflected higher beta-chain transcript abundance. In the raw uncorrected reads, each unique combination of TCR and UMI appeared on average more than ten times. TCR alpha and beta repertoires were quantitatively compared across multiple tumor regions, matched nontumor lung and blood in non-small cell lung cancer. Nonsynonymous mutation counts, determined by whole-exome sequencing of tumor tissue, were related to TCR repertoire features. Both alpha and beta chains were TCR-sequenced in approximately 200 tumor regions, approximately 64 matched nontumor lung samples and roughly 50 PBMC samples obtained at surgery. General findings and caveats noted by the study authors: Ubiquitous expanded tumor TCRs were detected in blood more often at tumor resection than at routine follow-up. Additional single-cell paired TCR alpha and beta sequencing was considered necessary to confirm, at a functional level, the hypothesis that regional TCRs recognize regional mutations. Comparisons of baseline and follow-up blood repertoires included only around 15 patients.

This clonotype was recorded many times. It lacks a known antigen. It has no much larger one-base neighbor in the sample; base qualities were not kept. The meaning of the sample's time point label: blood at routine non-recurrence follow-up after resection. For TCR sequencing, whole RNA was extracted from tumor and nontumor lung tissue, or from cryopreserved PBMC samples, and no cell sorting was done. Only patients for whom sufficient RNA was available from at least two tumor regions were selected for TCR sequencing. CDR1 SGHDT and CDR2 YYEEEE are derived from the germline V gene. Germline trimming: 2 bases from V, 3 bases from J; junction bases outside gene matches: 8. The cysteine opens and the phenylalanine closes a CDR3 of 16 amino acids. Just the 48-base CDR3 DNA is kept, in frame starting at base 1. The library relied on 5' RACE. The instrument was a NextSeq 500. The TCR library protocol attached a unique molecular identifier to each TCR cDNA molecule to allow correction of PCR and sequencing errors. Processing in the source paper ran as follows. Decombinator tools were used for TCR identification, UMI-based error correction and CDR3 extraction. TCRs above a frequency of 2 per 1,000, corresponding to the top 1% of the tumor frequency distribution, were defined as expanded. Renyi diversity was calculated using the R vegan package after each repertoire was subsampled 100 times to 5,000 TCRs. CDR3 similarity networks were built from amino acid triplet string-kernel similarity, with CDR3s being connected when pairwise similarity was above 0.82. TCRdb itself trimmed the public reads at Q25 with fastp, ran MiXCR and retained productive beta chains. Rows are combined by CDR3 protein, so each entry shows the most common genes and DNA. TCRdb, not the authors, supplied the V and J calls. In this sample the table shows under 45,000 distinct CDR3 sequences, 6.5% to 9.5% of which occur a single time. Around 9.4% of the sample comes from the top ten.

The receptor chain draws on TRBV5-6 and TRBJ2-3; 8 of the junction bases match TRBD1. The input for sequencing was PBMCs, taken at follow-up. The source is a male donor with early-stage non-small cell lung cancer. The CDR3 region reads CASSLRGGQGTDTQYF. The sequence in DNA is TGTGCCAGCAGCTTAAGGGGCGGACAGGGTACAGATACGCAGTATTTT.